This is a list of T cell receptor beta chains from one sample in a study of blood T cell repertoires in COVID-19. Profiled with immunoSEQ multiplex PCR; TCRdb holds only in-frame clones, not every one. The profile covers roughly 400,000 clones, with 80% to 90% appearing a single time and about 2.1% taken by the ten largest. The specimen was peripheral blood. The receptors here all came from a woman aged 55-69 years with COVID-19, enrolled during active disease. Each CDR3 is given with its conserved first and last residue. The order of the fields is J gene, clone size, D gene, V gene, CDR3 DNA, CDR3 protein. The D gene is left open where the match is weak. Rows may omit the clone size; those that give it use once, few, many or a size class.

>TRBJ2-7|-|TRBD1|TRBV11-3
TGTGCCAGCAGCCAAGAAGGGGGCAAGCAGTACTTC
CASSQEGGKQYF
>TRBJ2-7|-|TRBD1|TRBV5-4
TGTGCCAGCAGCACGGGACAGGGGGTCTACGAGCAGTACTTC
CASSTGQGVYEQYF
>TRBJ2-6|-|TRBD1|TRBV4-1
TGCGCCAGCAGTTCAAGGTCCAGGGGGTCTGGGGCCAACGTCCTGACTTTC
CASSSRSRGSGANVLTF
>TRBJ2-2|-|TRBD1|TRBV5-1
TGCGCCAGCAGAACGGGACAGGGTACTGCCGGGGAGCTGTTTTTT
CASRTGQGTAGELFF
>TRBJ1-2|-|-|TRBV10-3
TGTGCCATCAGTGAAAGAGACTATGGCTACACCTTC
CAISERDYGYTF
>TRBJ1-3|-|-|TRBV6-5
TGTGCCAGCACCAAACCAGGGGCTGGAAACACCATATATTTT
CASTKPGAGNTIYF
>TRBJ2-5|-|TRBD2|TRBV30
TGTGCCTGGAGTGTACTAGGTCTGGGAGCGGGGGCTCAAGAGACCCAGTACTTC
CAWSVLGLGAGAQETQYF
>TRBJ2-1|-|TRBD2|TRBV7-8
TGTGCCAGCAGACCCCCTAGCGGGGGGCTGAACAATGAGCAGTTCTTC
CASRPPSGGLNNEQFF
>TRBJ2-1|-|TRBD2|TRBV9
TGTGCCAGCAGCGAGCGGGGGCCCAATGAGCAGTTCTTC
CASSERGPNEQFF
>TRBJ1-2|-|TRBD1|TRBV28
TGTGCCAGCCACGACAGGGCGAACTATGGCTACACCTTC
CASHDRANYGYTF
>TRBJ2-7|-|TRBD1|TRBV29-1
TGCAGCGTCGGCAATCCGGGACAGGGGTACGAGCAGTACTTC
CSVGNPGQGYEQYF
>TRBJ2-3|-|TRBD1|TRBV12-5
TGTGCTAGTGGTTCTGGGACAGGGAGCACAGATACGCAGTATTTT
CASGSGTGSTDTQYF
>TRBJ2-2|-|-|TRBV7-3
TGTGCCAGCAGCCCTAATGGGGGGACGAACACCGGGGAGCTGTTTTTT
CASSPNGGTNTGELFF
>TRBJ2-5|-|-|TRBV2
TGTGCCAGCTTCTCGAATGGGGCAGAGTACCAAGAGACCCAGTACTTC
CASFSNGAEYQETQYF
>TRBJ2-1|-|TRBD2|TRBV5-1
TGCGCCAGCAGCCGGGGGGACGGGGATGAGCAGTTCTTC
CASSRGDGDEQFF
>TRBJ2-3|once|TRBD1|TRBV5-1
TGCGCCAGCAGCCTAACCGGGACAGGACTAGATACGCAGTATTTT
CASSLTGTGLDTQYF
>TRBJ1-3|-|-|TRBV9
TGTGCCAGCAGCGAGCAGGGTTCCGATGGAAACACCATATATTTT
CASSEQGSDGNTIYF
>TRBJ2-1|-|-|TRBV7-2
TGTGCCAGCAGACTTGTCAATGAGCAGTTCTTC
CASRLVNEQFF
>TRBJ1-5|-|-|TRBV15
TGTGCCACCAGCAGAGATCCGGGAGGCAATCAGCCCCAGCATTTT
CATSRDPGGNQPQHF
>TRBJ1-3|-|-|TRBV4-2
TGTGCCAGCAGCCAAGCGTCTGCGCTCTCTGGAAACACCATATATTTT
CASSQASALSGNTIYF
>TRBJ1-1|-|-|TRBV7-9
TGTGCCAGCAGCTTCTTTGAGAGGAGCACTGAAGCTTTCTTT
CASSFFERSTEAFF
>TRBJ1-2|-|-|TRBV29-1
TGCAGCGTGCTGAGGGGGGGGCAGGGAGTGGGCTACACCTTC
CSVLRGGQGVGYTF
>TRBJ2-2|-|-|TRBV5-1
TGCGCCAGCAGCTTGGCAGGGATCACCGGGGAGCTGTTTTTT
CASSLAGITGELFF
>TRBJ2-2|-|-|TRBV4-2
TGTGCCAGCAGCCAAGCGGGTTCCGGGGAGCTGTTTTTT
CASSQAGSGELFF
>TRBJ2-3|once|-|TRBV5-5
TGTGCCAGCAGCTTGGTTTTGGGAGGCACAGATACGCAGTATTTT
CASSLVLGGTDTQYF
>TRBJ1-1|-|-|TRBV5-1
TGCGCCAGCAGCATACAGGAAAACACTGAAGCTTTCTTT
CASSIQENTEAFF
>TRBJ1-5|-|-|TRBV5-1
TGCGCCAGCAGTTTGGACGGGGGGAATCAGCCCCAGCATTTT
CASSLDGGNQPQHF
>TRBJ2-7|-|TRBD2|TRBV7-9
TGTGCCAGCAGCCTCAGCGGGGGCAGCTCCTACGAGCAGTACTTC
CASSLSGGSSYEQYF
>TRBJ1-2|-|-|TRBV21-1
TGTGCCAGCAGCAGAACGCCAGGTAAGACCTCCTATGGCTACACCTTC
CASSRTPGKTSYGYTF
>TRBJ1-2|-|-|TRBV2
TGTGCCAGCAGGCGTGCAGGGGGCTACACCTTC
CASRRAGGYTF
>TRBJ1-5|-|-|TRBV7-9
TGTGCCAGCAGCTTAGCCGGGGGAGGTTTCGGCAATCAGCCCCAGCATTTT
CASSLAGGGFGNQPQHF
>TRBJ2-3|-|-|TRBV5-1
TGCGCCAGCATGGCGGGGAGCACAGATACGCAGTATTTT
CASMAGSTDTQYF
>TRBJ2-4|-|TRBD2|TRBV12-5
TGTGCTAGTGGCCTAGGGGAACTAAGCGGGGACATTCAGTACTTC
CASGLGELSGDIQYF
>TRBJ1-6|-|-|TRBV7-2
TGTGCCAGCAGCCCTCGGGGGTTATCCCTCTCCTATAATTCACCCCTCCACTTT
CASSPRGLSLSYNSPLHF
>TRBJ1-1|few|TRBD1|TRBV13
TGTGCCAGCAGCGTGGGACAGGGTGCTGAAGCTTTCTTT
CASSVGQGAEAFF
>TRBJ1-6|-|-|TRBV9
TGTGCCAGCACTGAACGTGAGGGATTCTCCTATAATTCACCCCTCCACTTT
CASTEREGFSYNSPLHF
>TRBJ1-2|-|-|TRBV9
TGTGCCAGCAGCGTAGACGCAGGGCCCTCGTATGGCTACACCTTC
CASSVDAGPSYGYTF
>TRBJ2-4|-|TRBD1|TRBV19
TGTGCCAGTAGTCCCGGGACAGGGTCCAAAAACATTCAGTACTTC
CASSPGTGSKNIQYF
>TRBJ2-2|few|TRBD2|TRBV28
TGTGCCAGCAGCCGGGGGGACACCGGGGAGCTGTTTTTT
CASSRGDTGELFF
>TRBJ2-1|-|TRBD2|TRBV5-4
TGTGCCAGCAGCTTGCCGGGACTAGCGGGTAATGAGCAGTTCTTC
CASSLPGLAGNEQFF
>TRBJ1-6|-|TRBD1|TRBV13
TGTGCCAGCAGCTTGGGACAGAGATATAATTCACCCCTCCACTTT
CASSLGQRYNSPLHF
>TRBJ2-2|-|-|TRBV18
TGTGCCAGCTCACCACGGGGCAGGGGTGCCGGGGAGCTGTTTTTT
CASSPRGRGAGELFF
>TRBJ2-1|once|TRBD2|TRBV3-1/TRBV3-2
TGTGCCAGCAGCCAAATAGCGGGGGGGAATGAGCAGTTCTTC
CASSQIAGGNEQFF
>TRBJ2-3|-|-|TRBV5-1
TGCGCCAGCAGCTTGGGACTTTTCAGGGGCACAGATACGCAGTATTTT
CASSLGLFRGTDTQYF
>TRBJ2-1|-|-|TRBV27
TGTGCCAGCAAGATGGTGGGGGGGCTTTTCTATGAGCAGTTCTTC
CASKMVGGLFYEQFF
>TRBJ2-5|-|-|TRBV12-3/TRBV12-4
TGTGCCAGCAGACGGGGGTTAGAGACCCAGTACTTC
CASRRGLETQYF
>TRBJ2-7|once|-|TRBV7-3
TGTGCCAGCAGCCCGAACGGGGTTCACGAGCAGTACTTC
CASSPNGVHEQYF
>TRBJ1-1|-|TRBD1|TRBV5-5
TGTGCCAGCACGGTAACAGGGGGCACTGAAGCTTTCTTT
CASTVTGGTEAFF
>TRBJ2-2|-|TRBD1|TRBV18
TGTGCCAGCTCACCGGCGCTGGGACAGGTCGGGGAGCTGTTTTTT
CASSPALGQVGELFF
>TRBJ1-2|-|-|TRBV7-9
TGTGCCAGCACCAAGACAGACTTGGGCTACACCTTC
CASTKTDLGYTF
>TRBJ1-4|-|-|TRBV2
TGTGCCAGCAGTGGACCAGAGGCTGAAAAACTGTTTTTT
CASSGPEAEKLFF